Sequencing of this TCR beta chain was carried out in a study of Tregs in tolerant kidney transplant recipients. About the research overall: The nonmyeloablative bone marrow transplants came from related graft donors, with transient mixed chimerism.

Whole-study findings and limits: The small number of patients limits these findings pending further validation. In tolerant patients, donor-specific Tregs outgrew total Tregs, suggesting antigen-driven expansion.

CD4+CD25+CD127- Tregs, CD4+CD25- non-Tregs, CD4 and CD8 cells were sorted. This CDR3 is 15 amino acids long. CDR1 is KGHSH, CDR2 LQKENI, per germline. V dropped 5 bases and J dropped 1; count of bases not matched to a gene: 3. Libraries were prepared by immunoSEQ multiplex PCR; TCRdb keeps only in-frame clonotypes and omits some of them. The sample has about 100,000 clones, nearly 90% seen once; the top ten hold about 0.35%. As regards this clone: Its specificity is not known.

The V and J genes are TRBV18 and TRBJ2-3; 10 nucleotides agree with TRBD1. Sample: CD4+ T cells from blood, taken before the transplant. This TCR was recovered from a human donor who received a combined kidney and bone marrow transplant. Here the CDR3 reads CASSSGTGGTDTQYF. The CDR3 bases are TGTGCCAGCTCATCCGGGACAGGGGGCACAGATACGCAGTATTTT.